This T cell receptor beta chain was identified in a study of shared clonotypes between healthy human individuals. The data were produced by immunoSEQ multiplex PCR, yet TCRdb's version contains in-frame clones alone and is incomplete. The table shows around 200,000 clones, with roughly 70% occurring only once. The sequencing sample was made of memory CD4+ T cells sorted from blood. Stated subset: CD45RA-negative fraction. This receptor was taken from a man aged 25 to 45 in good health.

The CDR3 reads CASSLGGGGGSFPQHF. The CDR3 DNA is TGTGCCAGCAGTTTAGGAGGGGGAGGAGGGTCGTTTCCCCAGCATTTT. This chain links TRBV28 with TRBJ1-5, with a possible D match to TRBD1 (6 bases). Trimming stripped 2 bases from V and 10 bases from J, with 21 bases between. The CDR3 runs to 16 residues. Germline lookup yields CDR1 MDHEN and CDR2 SYDVKM. The variable domain in full, completed from reference TRBV28 and TRBJ1-5, reads DVKVTQSSRYLVKRTGEKVFLECVQDMDHENMFWYRQDPGLGLRLIYFSYDVKMKEKGDIPEGYSVSREKKERFSLILESASTNQTSMYLCASSLGGGGGSFPQHFGDGTRLSIL.